Presented here are 5 T cell receptor beta chains from one specimen sequenced in a study of regulatory T cells in long-lasting Graves disease. Sample time point: newly diagnosed GD, antithyroid drugs for less than 3 months. TCR sequences were obtained from RNA taken from PBMCs. Arm-PCR of CDR3 regions and iRepertoire HTBI primers were the basis on which TCR beta libraries were built. TCRdb reprocessed the multiplex PCR reads via MiXCR and lists one record per CDR3 protein. The profile shows 500,000 or so distinct CDR3 sequences, about 15% of them singletons. The data were also submitted as part of a second study, on T cells in Graves' hyperthyroidism and ophthalmopathy.

Material: peripheral blood mononuclear cells (PBMCs), obtained at new diagnosis, from a patient treated with antithyroid drugs. The receptor source for this set is a woman aged 35-60 years with Graves disease.

This clonotype was found many times. V gene TRBV20-1 combines with J gene TRBJ1-6; 9 bases align to TRBD1. Trimming cost V 3 bases and J 6 bases; bases outside gene matches: 3. Per the germline V gene, CDR1 is DFQATT and CDR2 is SNEGSKA (reference sequence). The CDR3 is made up of 14 amino acids. The CDR3 loop is CSARETGGNSPLHF. CDR3 coding DNA: TGCAGTGCTAGGGAGACAGGGGGTAATTCACCCCTCCACTTT.

This clonotype was seen only a few times. The chain employs TRBV10-2 and TRBJ1-1, with D possibly matching TRBD1 (5 bases). V lost 2 bases and J 8 bases, leaving 9 bases between the germline ends. This CDR3 is 12 amino acids long. CDR1 and CDR2 from the germline V gene are WSHSY and SAAADI. As DNA, the CDR3 is TGCGCCAGCAGTGAGAAGTGGGGCGAAGCTTTCTTT. Its translation is CASSEKWGEAFF.

This clonotype has more than one count but fewer than ten. This chain joins TRBV12-3 or TRBV12-4 and TRBJ2-1; D is undetermined. V was cut by 3 bases and J by 15 bases, with 18 bases left in between. The CDR3 sequence is 13 residues long. The CDR3 protein is CASSFQNSLQGFF. CDR3 coding DNA: TGTGCCAGCAGTTTTCAGAACAGCCTCCAAGGGTTCTTC.

This clonotype was seen a few times. This chain connects TRBV7-9 to TRBJ1-3; 7 bases are a match to TRBD1. The junction had 12 bases not matched to a gene; V was cut back by 5 bases and J by 2 bases. Germline V gene data show CDR1 as SEHNR and CDR2 as FQNEAQ (reference sequence). The length of the CDR3 is 17 residues. The CDR3, as DNA: TGTGCCAGCAGCCCACCCCGGGACAGCGAACCTGGAAACACCATATATTTT. Translation: CASSPPRDSEPGNTIYF.

In its sample, this clonotype was seen a few times. This chain joins TRBV20-1 and TRBJ2-7; the D is unclear. The CDR3 totals 14 residues. Germline loops: CDR1 DFQATT, CDR2 SNEGSKA (reference sequence). V shed 6 bases and J shed 0 bases, with 15 bases lying between them. CDR3 loop: CSASKGSSSYEQYF. The CDR3 nucleotides are TGCAGTGCCTCGAAAGGCAGTAGCTCCTACGAGCAGTACTTC.